The 14 T cell receptor beta chains in this list originate from one sample, sequenced in a study of T cells after yellow fever vaccination. In TCRdb, the 5' RACE reads were re-called with MiXCR into one record per CDR3 protein. The sample lists about 340,000 distinct CDR3 sequences; roughly an eighth were seen once. The sample was CD4+ T cells sorted from PBMCs, taken 15 days after the yellow fever booster vaccination. These receptors were taken from a man between 18 and 29 years old who received the YFV17D yellow fever vaccine.

This clonotype came up a few times. This chain links TRBV9 with TRBJ2-4; D perhaps matches TRBD2 (5 bases). CDR3 size: 13 residues. In germline, CDR1 is SGDLS, CDR2 YYNGEE. V dropped 4 bases and J dropped 1 base, with 6 bases sitting between them. CDR3 protein: CASSRGAKNIQYF. The CDR3 DNA sequence: TGTGCCAGCAGCCGCGGGGCCAAAAACATTCAGTACTTC.

This clonotype was detected only a few times. The gene calls are TRBV12-3 or TRBV12-4 and TRBJ1-2, with 7 bases lining up with TRBD1. The CDR3 loop spans 13 amino acids. Trimming at V came to 8 bases and at J to 7 bases, leaving 10 bases not matched to a gene. CDR3 region: CASGSRQGRGYTF. For the CDR3, the DNA is TGTGCCAGCGGATCACGACAGGGTCGTGGCTACACCTTC.

This clonotype was picked up a small number of times. The V call is TRBV6-1, the J call TRBJ1-4; 9 bases line up with TRBD1. This CDR3 contains 15 residues. V lost 10 bases to trimming and J lost 4 bases; unmatched junction nucleotides: 10. Germline V gene sequence: CDR1 MNHNS, CDR2 SASEGT. The CDR3 here is CATKRTGEVNEKLFF. The CDR3 DNA sequence: TGTGCCACTAAAAGGACAGGGGAGGTTAATGAAAAACTGTTTTTT.

The chain has TRBV4-1 and TRBJ1-2, with 9 bases aligning to TRBD1. Unmatched junction bases numbered 11, after V lost 4 bases and J lost 5 bases. This CDR3 region has 16 residues. Germline V gene data show CDR1 as MGHRA and CDR2 as YSYEKL. CDR3 loop: CASSPGSGTGNYGYTF. In DNA form, the CDR3 reads TGCGCCAGCAGCCCCGGTTCCGGGACAGGGAATTATGGCTACACCTTC.

The chain is built from TRBV12-3 or TRBV12-4 and TRBJ1-1, with unresolved D. The CDR3 sequence is 13 residues long. Between the trimmed V and J ends, which lost 5 bases and 1 base, there was a span of 8 bases. The CDR3 DNA reads TGTGCCAGCAGTATGACGGGGAACACTGAAGCTTTCTTT. Protein sequence: CASSMTGNTEAFF.

The chain links TRBV1 to TRBJ1-3; TRBD1 is the table's D call and was not checked against the DNA. TRBV1 is deemed a pseudogene. CDR3 length equals 16 residues. Here the CDR3 reads CTSSQAPGQGAYTIYF. CDR3 coding DNA: TGCACCAGCAGCCAAGCCCCGGGACAGGGGGCTTACACCATATATTTT.

The chain uses TRBV12-3 or TRBV12-4 and TRBJ2-1; possibly TRBD2 for D (5 bases). V dropped 7 bases and J dropped 5 bases, with 15 bases sitting between them. CDR3 length equals 14 residues. The CDR3 loop reads CASTPGLGNNEQFF. CDR3 DNA sequence: TGTGCCAGCACCCCGGGATTAGGCAACAATGAGCAGTTCTTC.

The V and J genes are TRBV3-1 and TRBJ2-1; TRBD2 agrees at 7 bases. This CDR3 has 12 residues. Per germline, CDR1 LGHDT and CDR2 YNNKEL (reference sequence). V was pared by 8 bases and J by 4 bases, with 2 bases of the junction left unmatched. The CDR3 DNA follows: TGTGCCAGCGGGGGGGGATACAATGAGCAGTTCTTC. Protein: CASGGGYNEQFF.

This clonotype was counted ten times or more. The gene calls are TRBV7-2 and TRBJ1-5; D remains unclear. The V end lost 5 bases, the J end lost 5 bases, and 16 bases lay between the germline ends. This CDR3 has 15 residues. Germline values: CDR1 SGHTA, CDR2 FQGNSA. DNA of the CDR3: TGTGCCAGCAGCCCGGGCTTCAAGTCCGATCAGCCCCAGCATTTT. Translating it yields CASSPGFKSDQPQHF.

This clonotype showed up just a few times. The genes are TRBV12-3 or TRBV12-4 and TRBJ2-5; tentative D call: TRBD1 (5 bases). This CDR3 region has 15 residues. Deletions cut 2 bases from V and 2 bases from J, with 12 bases between. The CDR3 sequence is CASSLHTGDQETQYF. CDR3 DNA: TGTGCCAGCAGTTTACATACAGGAGATCAAGAGACCCAGTACTTC.

To note about this clonotype: An end of the junction does not agree with germline; a read error may underlie this. This sequence joins TRBV29-1 and TRBJ2-5; 7 positions match TRBD1. Germline V gene lookup returns CDR1 SQVTM and CDR2 ANQGSEA. There are 13 residues in the CDR3. Written as DNA, the CDR3 is TGCTGCGTTGAACAGGGACAGCAAGAGACCCAGTACTTC. It is translated as CCVEQGQQETQYF.

This clonotype was observed many times. This chain uses TRBV7-3 with TRBJ2-6; no reliable D call. The germline V gene has CDR1 SGHTA and CDR2 FQGTGA. The V gene lost 0 bases and the J gene lost 4 bases, with 7 bases spanning the gap. The CDR3 has 15 residues. Here the CDR3 DNA reads TGTGCCAGCAGCTTAACAGGGCCCGGGGCCAACGTCCTGACTTTC. It codes for CASSLTGPGANVLTF.

The V and J genes are TRBV28 and TRBJ2-5; tentative D call: TRBD2 (5 bases). There are 13 residues in the CDR3. The ends were cut back, 3 bases at V and 7 bases at J, with 12 bases in the middle. Germline V CDR1 and CDR2: MDHEN, SYDVKM. In DNA form, the CDR3 reads TGTGCCAGCAGTTTTCAGCTACGGGGGACCCAGTACTTC. It is translated as CASSFQLRGTQYF.

This clonotype was seen repeatedly, ten times or more. The V gene is TRBV10-3, the J gene TRBJ2-1, with D tentatively TRBD1 or TRBD2 (5 bases each). Germline V CDR1 and CDR2: ENHRY, SYGVKD. V was pared by 4 bases and J by 9 bases, with 19 bases between. The CDR3 sequence is 15 residues long. DNA for the CDR3: TGTGCCATCAGTGCTTCTGGGACGGCTTACCCTGAGCAGTTCTTC. Protein sequence: CAISASGTAYPEQFF.